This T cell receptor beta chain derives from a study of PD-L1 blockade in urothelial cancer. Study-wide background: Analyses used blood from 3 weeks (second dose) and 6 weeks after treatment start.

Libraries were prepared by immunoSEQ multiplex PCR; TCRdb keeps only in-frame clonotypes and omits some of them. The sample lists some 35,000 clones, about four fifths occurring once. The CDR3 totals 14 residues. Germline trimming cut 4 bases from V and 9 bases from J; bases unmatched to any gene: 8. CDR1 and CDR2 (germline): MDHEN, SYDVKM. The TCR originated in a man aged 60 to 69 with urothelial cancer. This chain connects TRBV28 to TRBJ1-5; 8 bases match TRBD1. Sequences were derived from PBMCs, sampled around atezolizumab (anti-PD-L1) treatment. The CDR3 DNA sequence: TGTGCCAGCAGTTCCAGGGGGCCTAACCGGCCCCAGCATTTT. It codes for CASSSRGPNRPQHF.